The clone carrying this T cell receptor (beta chain) was detected a few times. Its antigen is currently unknown. Amplification used 60 Vbeta primers and 13 Jbeta primers. Generated by immunoSEQ multiplex PCR, the TCRdb table keeps only in-frame clones and is missing some. The sample carries approximately 150,000 clones, around two thirds recorded once. Germline V gives CDR1 MNHNS, CDR2 SASEGT. V dropped 6 bases and J dropped 13 bases, with 13 bases sitting between them. CDR3 length: 12 residues. These data come from a study of cytomegalovirus exposure and HLA in healthy donors. Study-level results: Most observed TCR sequences were rare, whereas some public TCRs were detected in many donors. Per a later analysis, HLA-associated TCR beta chains showed more clonal expansion than other, equally common TCR beta chains. The authors listed 150 or so TCR beta chains as cytomegalovirus-associated. As a later analysis showed, several of the most significant clusters appeared to be linked to common viral pathogens.

The sample taken for sequencing was PBMCs. The receptor was isolated from a male donor in good health and CMV-seronegative. V and J are TRBV6-1 and TRBJ1-6, with unresolved D. In DNA, the CDR3 is TGTGCCAGCAGCAAGGGAGACTCGCCCCTCCACTTT. This sequence encodes CASSKGDSPLHF.